This T cell receptor (beta chain) was recovered during a study of OX40 agonist ivuxolimab in advanced cancers. About the study: Patients receiving dose escalation had hepatocellular carcinoma, melanoma, renal cell or head and neck cancer. Patients achieving partial responses numbered three: one hepatocellular carcinoma case and two cutaneous melanoma cases.

Germline CDR1 MNHEY, CDR2 SVGAGI. V was cut by 1 base and J by 5 bases, with 14 bases left in between. This CDR3 is built from 16 residues. The count of this clone is one. The repertoire was sequenced with immunoSEQ multiplex PCR; TCRdb's copy has only in-frame clones and lacks some. The table records around 37,000 clones, around 90% of them present only once. The chain recombines TRBV6-5 with TRBJ2-2; no firm D call. The sample here was CD4+ or CD8+ T cells sorted from blood, taken in a trial of the OX40 agonist ivuxolimab. This sequence originates from an adult with an advanced solid tumor such as melanoma, head and neck, liver or kidney cancer. The CDR3 sequence: CASSYFIEKGTGELFF. DNA of the CDR3: TGTGCCAGCAGTTACTTCATTGAGAAAGGGACCGGGGAGCTGTTTTTT.